This T cell receptor beta chain is drawn from a study of CD8 T cell repertoires and HIV-1 epitope variants. Trimming shortened V by 1 base and J by 5 bases, and 13 bases separated the two germline ends. This CDR3 contains 15 residues. The germline V gene has CDR1 LNHNV and CDR2 YYDKDF (reference sequence). Data came from immunoSEQ multiplex PCR; TCRdb stores just in-frame clones and leaves some out. The sample lists 95,000 or so clones, roughly four fifths seen once, with 25% to 30% in the top ten. This TCR derives from a male donor with HIV. Sequencing was carried out using uncultured baseline CD8+ T cells from peripheral blood mononuclear cells (PBMCs). The chain carries TRBV15 and TRBJ2-3; a weak D match, TRBD2 (6 bases). This chain's CDR3 is CATSRGGGVGDTQYF. Here the CDR3 DNA reads TGTGCCACCAGCAGAGGTGGAGGGGTAGGAGATACGCAGTATTTT.